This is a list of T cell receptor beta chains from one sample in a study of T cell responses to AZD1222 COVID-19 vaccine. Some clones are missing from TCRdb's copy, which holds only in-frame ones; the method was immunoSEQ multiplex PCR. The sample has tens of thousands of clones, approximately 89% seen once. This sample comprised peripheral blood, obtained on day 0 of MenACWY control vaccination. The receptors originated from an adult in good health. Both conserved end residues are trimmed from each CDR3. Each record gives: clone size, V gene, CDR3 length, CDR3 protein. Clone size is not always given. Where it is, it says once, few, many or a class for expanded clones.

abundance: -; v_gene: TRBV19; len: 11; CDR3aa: ASSVQGYNEQF
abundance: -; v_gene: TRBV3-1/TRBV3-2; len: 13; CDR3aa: ASSQAIGSNYGYT
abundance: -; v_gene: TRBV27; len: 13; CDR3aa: ASSGFGVGTDTQY
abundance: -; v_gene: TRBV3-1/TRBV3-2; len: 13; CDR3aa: ASSRETGWNTEAF
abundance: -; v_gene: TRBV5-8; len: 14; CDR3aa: ASRGAGAGPNEKLF
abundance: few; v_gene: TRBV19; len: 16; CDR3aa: ASSPTASGQRHQQPQH
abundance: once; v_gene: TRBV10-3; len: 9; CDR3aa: AISSGFEAF
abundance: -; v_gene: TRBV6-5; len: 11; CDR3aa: ASSYFGAYEQY
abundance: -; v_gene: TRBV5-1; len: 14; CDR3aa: ASSLASDRFNYEQY
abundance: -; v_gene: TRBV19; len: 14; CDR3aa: ASSIAPDREGYGYT
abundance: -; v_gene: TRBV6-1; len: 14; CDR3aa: ASSGTGTLAKNIQY
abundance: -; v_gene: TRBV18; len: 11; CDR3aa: ASSPKVNTEAF
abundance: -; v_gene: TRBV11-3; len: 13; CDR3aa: ASSLVRGANYGYT
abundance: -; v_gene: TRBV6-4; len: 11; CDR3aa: ASSERQQGEQY
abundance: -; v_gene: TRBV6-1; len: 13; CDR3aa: ASSDGTGYSQPQH
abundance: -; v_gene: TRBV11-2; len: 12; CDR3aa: ASSLERLSYEQY